The 7 T cell receptor beta chains below come from one sample, sequenced in a study of blood T cell repertoires in COVID-19. TCRdb keeps only in-frame clones here, not all; method: immunoSEQ multiplex PCR. The sample records 140,000 to 150,000 clones, about 77% being singletons. Sequenced: peripheral blood. The receptors derive from a man in his sixties with acute or convalescent COVID-19.

For this clone: Other DNA variants within this sample encode the same CDR3. The chain employs TRBV18 and TRBJ2-5, with D possibly TRBD1 on 6 matching bases. CDR1 is KGHSH and CDR2 is LQKENI in the germline V gene. This CDR3 has 14 amino acids. V lost 1 base to trimming and J lost 2 bases, with 8 bases between them. The CDR3 coding sequence is TGTGCCAGCTCACCACGACAGGTGCAAGAGACCCAGTACTTC. Amino acid sequence: CASSPRQVQETQYF.

The chain joins TRBV19 to TRBJ1-4; 7 bases line up with TRBD1. The CDR3 is 15 amino acids. J gave up 8 bases and V 5 bases, and 11 bases lay outside the gene matches. CDR1 and CDR2 (germline): LNHDA, SQIVND (reference sequence). DNA of the CDR3: TGTGCCAGTAGTGATCACAGGGGACGGAACGAAAAACTGTTTTTT. Its translation is CASSDHRGRNEKLFF.

V and J are TRBV5-4 and TRBJ1-5, with D possibly being TRBD1 (5 bases). This CDR3 is built from 13 residues. Germline V lookup: CDR1 SGHNT, CDR2 YYREEE (reference sequence). V was pared by 4 bases and J by 7 bases, with 12 bases between. The chain's CDR3 is CASSAGGGQPQHF. The CDR3 coding sequence is TGTGCCAGCAGCGCGGGTGGGGGGCAGCCCCAGCATTTT.

CDR3 protein: CASSHREGGRDTQYF. In DNA, the CDR3 is TGTGCCAGCAGCCACAGGGAGGGGGGCCGAGATACGCAGTATTTT. This rearrangement joins TRBV6-6 to TRBJ2-3; D might be TRBD2 (7 bases). V lost 6 bases, J lost 5 bases, and 18 bases lay in between. The CDR3 has 15 amino acids. The germline V gene encodes CDR1 MNHNY and CDR2 SVGAGI (reference sequence).

To note about this clone: The same CDR3 also results from other DNA sequences found in this sample. The rearrangement links TRBV6-5 to TRBJ1-1; weak D call: TRBD1 (5 bases). CDR1 and CDR2 from the germline V gene are MNHEY and SVGAGI. CDR3 length equals 13 residues. Trimming took 6 bases from V and 0 from J, leaving 8 bases between them. This chain's CDR3 is CASRDTLNTEAFF. Written as DNA, the CDR3 is TGTGCCAGCAGGGACACATTGAACACTGAAGCTTTCTTT.

V usage is TRBV5-6 and J usage is TRBJ1-4, with 7 bases identical to TRBD1. Germline V gene lookup returns CDR1 SGHDT and CDR2 YYEEEE. This CDR3 comprises 17 residues. Germline trimming cut 4 bases from V and 0 bases from J; bases unmatched to any gene: 9. CDR3 DNA: TGTGCCAGCAGCGACGGGACAGAGAGTGCAACTAATGAAAAACTGTTTTTT. Translating it yields CASSDGTESATNEKLFF.

This chain links TRBV12-3 or TRBV12-4 with TRBJ2-1; D not certain. The V and J ends lost 0 bases and 9 bases respectively, with 9 bases between them. This CDR3 has 13 amino acids. CDR3 amino acids: CASSLAGFGEQFF. The CDR3 nucleotides are TGTGCCAGCAGTTTAGCCGGGTTTGGTGAGCAGTTCTTC.